The entry below describes one T cell receptor beta chain. What it recognizes is unknown. Trimming took 7 bases from V and 2 from J; bases not matched to a gene: 4. Germline V gene data show CDR1 as SQVTM and CDR2 as ANQGSEA. CDR3 length: 13 amino acids. The sample belongs to a study of fetal regulatory T cell absence and autoimmunity. Findings and limits, study-wide: Compared with cord blood, pancreas showed oligoclonal TCR enrichment, some clones over 90-fold.

The repertoire was sequenced with immunoSEQ multiplex PCR; TCRdb's copy has only in-frame clones and lacks some. The sample shows more than 85,000 clones, about 78% of them seen only once. The chain uses TRBV29-1 and TRBJ2-1; 8 bases are shared with TRBD1. This receptor was obtained from a male donor with IPEX syndrome. Sequences were obtained from pancreas tissue. CDR3: CSGQGAPYNEQFF. CDR3 bases: TGCAGCGGGCAGGGGGCTCCCTACAATGAGCAGTTCTTC.